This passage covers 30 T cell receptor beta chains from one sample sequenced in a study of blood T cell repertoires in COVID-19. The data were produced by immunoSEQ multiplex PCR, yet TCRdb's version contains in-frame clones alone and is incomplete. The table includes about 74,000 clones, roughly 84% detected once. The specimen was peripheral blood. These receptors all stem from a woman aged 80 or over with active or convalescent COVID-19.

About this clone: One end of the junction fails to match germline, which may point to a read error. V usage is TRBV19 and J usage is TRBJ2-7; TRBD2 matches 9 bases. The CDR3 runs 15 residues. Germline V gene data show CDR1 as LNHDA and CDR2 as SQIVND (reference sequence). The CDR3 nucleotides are TGTGCCAGTGGCCCTAGCGGGGCAAGCTCCGACGAGCAGTACTTC. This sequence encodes CASGPSGASSDEQYF. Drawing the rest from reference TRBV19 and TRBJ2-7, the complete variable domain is DGGITQSPKYLFRKEGQNVTLSCEQNLNHDAMYWYRQDPGQGLRLIYYSQIVNDFQKGDIAEGYSVSREKKESFPLTVTSAQKNPTAFYLCASGPSGASSDEQYFGPGTRLTVT.

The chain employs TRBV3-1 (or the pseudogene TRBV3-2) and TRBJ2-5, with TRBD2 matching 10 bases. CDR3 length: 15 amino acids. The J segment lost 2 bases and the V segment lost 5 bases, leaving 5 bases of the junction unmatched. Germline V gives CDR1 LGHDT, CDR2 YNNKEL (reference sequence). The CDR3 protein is CASSGSGGRQETQYF. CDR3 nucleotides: TGTGCCAGCAGCGGTAGCGGGGGGCGACAAGAGACCCAGTACTTC.

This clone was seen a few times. CDR3 residues: CASSFTSGGPSSSYEQYF. The CDR3 DNA sequence: TGTGCCAGCAGCTTCACTAGCGGGGGGCCCTCCAGCTCCTACGAGCAGTACTTC. The chain joins TRBV5-6 to TRBJ2-7, with 12 bases that match TRBD2. J lost 0 bases, V lost 2 bases, and 9 bases had no gene match. The CDR3 length is 18 residues. Looked up from germline, CDR1 is SGHDT and CDR2 is YYEEEE.

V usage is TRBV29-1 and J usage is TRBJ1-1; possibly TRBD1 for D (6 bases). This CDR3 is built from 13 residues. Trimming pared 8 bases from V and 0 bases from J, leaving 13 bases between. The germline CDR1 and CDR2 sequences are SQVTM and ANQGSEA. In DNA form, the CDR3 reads TGCAGCTTGGGGCAGGGGATGAACACTGAAGCTTTCTTT. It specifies CSLGQGMNTEAFF.

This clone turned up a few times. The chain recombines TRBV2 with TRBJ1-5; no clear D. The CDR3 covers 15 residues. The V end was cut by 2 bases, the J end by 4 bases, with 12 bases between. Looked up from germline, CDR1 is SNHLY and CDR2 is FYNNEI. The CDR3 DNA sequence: TGTGCCAGCAGTGAAACGCGGTCCGGGAATCAGCCCCAGCATTTT. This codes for CASSETRSGNQPQHF.

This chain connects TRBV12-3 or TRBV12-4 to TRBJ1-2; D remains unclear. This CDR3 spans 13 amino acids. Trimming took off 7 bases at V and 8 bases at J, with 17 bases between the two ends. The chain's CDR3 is CASILRAAGGYTF. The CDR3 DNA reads TGTGCCAGCATCCTTCGGGCGGCGGGCGGCTACACCTTC.

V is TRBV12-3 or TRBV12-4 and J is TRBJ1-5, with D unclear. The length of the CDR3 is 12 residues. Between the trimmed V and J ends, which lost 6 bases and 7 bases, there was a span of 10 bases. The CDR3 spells CASSRGGQPQHF. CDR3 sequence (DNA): TGTGCCAGCAGCCGGGGAGGCCAGCCCCAGCATTTT.

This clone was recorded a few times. For the CDR3, the DNA is TGTGCCAGTACCAAGGGACAGGGAAACACTGAAGCTTTCTTT. Amino acids: CASTKGQGNTEAFF. The chain joins TRBV19 to TRBJ1-1, with 9 bases lining up with TRBD1. J lost 2 bases, V lost 7 bases, and 5 bases had no gene match. CDR3 length equals 14 residues. Germline V lookup: CDR1 LNHDA, CDR2 SQIVND (reference sequence).

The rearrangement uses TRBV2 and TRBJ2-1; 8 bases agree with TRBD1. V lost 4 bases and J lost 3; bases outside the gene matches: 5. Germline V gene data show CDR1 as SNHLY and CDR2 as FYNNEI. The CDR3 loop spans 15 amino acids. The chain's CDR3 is CASSGTGPLYNEQFF. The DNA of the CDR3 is TGTGCCAGCAGTGGGACAGGGCCTCTCTACAATGAGCAGTTCTTC. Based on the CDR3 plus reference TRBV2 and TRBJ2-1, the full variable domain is EPEVTQTPSHQVTQMGQEVILRCVPISNHLYFYWYRQILGQKVEFLVSFYNNEISEKSEIFDDQFSVERPDGSNFTLKIRSTKLEDSAMYFCASSGTGPLYNEQFFGPGTRLTVL.

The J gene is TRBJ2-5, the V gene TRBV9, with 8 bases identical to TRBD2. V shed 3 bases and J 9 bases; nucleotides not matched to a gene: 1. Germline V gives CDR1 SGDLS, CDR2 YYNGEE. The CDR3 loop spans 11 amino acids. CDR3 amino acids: CASSAGRAQYF. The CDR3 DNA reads TGTGCCAGCAGCGCCGGGAGGGCCCAGTACTTC.

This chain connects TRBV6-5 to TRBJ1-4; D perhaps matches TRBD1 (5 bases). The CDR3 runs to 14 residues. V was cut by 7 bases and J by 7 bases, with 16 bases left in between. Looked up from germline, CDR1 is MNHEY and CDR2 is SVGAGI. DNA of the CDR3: TGTGCCAGCAACCCTATTGGGCAGGGTGAAAAACTGTTTTTT. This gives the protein CASNPIGQGEKLFF.

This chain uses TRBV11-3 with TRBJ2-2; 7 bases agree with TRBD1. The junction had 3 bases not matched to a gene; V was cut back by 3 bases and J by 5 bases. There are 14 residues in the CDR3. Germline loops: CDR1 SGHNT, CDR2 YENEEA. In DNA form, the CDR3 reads TGTGCCAGCAGCTTGGGACAGAGGACCGGGGAGCTGTTTTTT. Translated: CASSLGQRTGELFF.

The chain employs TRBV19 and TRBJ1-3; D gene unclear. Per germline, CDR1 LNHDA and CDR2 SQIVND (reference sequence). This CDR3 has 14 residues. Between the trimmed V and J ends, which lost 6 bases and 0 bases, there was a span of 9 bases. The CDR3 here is CASRTTVSGNTIYF. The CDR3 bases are TGTGCCAGTAGGACGACTGTCTCTGGAAACACCATATATTTT. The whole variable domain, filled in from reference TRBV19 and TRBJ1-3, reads DGGITQSPKYLFRKEGQNVTLSCEQNLNHDAMYWYRQDPGQGLRLIYYSQIVNDFQKGDIAEGYSVSREKKESFPLTVTSAQKNPTAFYLCASRTTVSGNTIYFGEGSWLTVV.

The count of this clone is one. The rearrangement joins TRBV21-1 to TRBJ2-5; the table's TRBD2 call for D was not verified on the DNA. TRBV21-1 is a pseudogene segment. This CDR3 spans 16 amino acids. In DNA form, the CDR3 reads TGTGCCAGCAGCAATGGGAGACTCCCTCATCAAGAGACCCAGTACTTC. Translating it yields CASSNGRLPHQETQYF.

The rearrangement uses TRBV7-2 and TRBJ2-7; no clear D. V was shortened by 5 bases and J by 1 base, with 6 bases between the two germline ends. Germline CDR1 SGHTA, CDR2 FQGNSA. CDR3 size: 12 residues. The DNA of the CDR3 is TGTGCCAGCAGCCCGGAGTCCTACGAGCAGTACTTC. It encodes CASSPESYEQYF.

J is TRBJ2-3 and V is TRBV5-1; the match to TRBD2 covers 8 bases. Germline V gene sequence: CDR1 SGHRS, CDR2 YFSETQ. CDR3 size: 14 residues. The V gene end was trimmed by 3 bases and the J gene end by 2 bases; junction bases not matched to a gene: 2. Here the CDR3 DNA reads TGCGCCAGCAGCTCGGGACTAGACACAGATACGCAGTATTTT. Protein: CASSSGLDTDTQYF.

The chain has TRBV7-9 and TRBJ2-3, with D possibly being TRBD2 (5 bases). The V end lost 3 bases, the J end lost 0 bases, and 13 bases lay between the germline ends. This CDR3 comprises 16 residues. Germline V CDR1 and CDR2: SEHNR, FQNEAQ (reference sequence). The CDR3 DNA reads TGTGCCAGCAGCTTTTGGGCGGGCACTAGCACAGATACGCAGTATTTT. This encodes CASSFWAGTSTDTQYF.

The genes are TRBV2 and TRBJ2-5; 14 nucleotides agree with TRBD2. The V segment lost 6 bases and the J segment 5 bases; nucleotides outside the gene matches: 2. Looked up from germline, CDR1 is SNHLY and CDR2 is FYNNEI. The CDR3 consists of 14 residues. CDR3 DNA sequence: TGTGCCAGCAGGAGACTAGCGGGGGGGGAGACCCAGTACTTC. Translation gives CASRRLAGGETQYF.

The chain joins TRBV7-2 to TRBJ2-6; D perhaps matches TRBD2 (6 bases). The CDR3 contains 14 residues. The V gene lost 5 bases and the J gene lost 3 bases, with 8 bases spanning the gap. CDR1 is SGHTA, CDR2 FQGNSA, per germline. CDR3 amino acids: CASSPGVGANVLTF. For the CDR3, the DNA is TGTGCCAGCAGCCCGGGGGTTGGGGCCAACGTCCTGACTTTC.

CDR3 sequence reads: CASTRTSGGATDTQYF. CDR3 DNA: TGTGCCAGCACCCGGACTAGCGGGGGGGCAACAGATACGCAGTATTTT. This chain connects TRBV2 to TRBJ2-3; TRBD2 matches 15 bases. CDR3 length: 16 residues. V gave up 7 bases and J gave up 3 bases; unmatched junction bases: 5. Germline V lookup: CDR1 SNHLY, CDR2 FYNNEI.

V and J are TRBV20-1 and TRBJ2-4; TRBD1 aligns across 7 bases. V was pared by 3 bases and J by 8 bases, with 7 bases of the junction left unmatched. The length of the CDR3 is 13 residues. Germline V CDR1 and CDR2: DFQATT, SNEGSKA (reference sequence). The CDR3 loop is CSASPLRGYIQYF. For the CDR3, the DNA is TGCAGTGCTAGTCCCCTCAGGGGGTACATTCAGTACTTC.

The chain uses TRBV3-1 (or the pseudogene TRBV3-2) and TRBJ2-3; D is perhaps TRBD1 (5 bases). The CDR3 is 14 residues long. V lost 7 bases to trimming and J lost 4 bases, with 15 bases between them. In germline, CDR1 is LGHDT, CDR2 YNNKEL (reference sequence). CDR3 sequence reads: CASKQSWGPDTQYF. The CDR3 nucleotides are TGTGCCAGCAAACAGTCCTGGGGCCCAGATACGCAGTATTTT.

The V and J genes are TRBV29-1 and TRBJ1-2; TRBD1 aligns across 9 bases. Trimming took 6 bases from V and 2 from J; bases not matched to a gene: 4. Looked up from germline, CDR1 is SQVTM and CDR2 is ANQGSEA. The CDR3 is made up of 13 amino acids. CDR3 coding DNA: TGCAGCGTATTACAGGGGGCAAACTATGGCTACACCTTC. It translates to CSVLQGANYGYTF.

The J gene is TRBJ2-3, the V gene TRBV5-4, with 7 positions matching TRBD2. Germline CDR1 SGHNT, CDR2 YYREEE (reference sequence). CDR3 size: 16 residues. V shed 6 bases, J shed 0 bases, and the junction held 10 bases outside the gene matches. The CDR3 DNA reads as TGTGCCAGCACCCCCCTAAGCGGGGAGAGCACAGATACGCAGTATTTT. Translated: CASTPLSGESTDTQYF.

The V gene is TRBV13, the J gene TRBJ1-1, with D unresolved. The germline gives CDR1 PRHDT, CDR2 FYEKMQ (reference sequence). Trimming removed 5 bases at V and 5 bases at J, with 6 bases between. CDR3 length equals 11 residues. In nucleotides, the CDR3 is TGTGCCAGCAGCGGAGGTACTGAAGCTTTCTTT. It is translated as CASSGGTEAFF.

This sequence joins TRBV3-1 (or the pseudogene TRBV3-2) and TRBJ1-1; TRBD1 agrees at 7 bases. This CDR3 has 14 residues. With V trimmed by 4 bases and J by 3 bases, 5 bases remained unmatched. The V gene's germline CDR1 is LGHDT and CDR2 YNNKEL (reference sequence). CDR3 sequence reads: CASSPDREYTEAFF. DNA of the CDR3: TGTGCCAGCAGCCCCGACAGGGAGTACACTGAAGCTTTCTTT.

DNA of the CDR3: TGTGCCAGCAGTGATGGGACAGGGGGTATTAATGAGCAGTTCTTC. It translates to CASSDGTGGINEQFF. The chain couples TRBV2 to TRBJ2-1; TRBD1 aligns across 11 bases. The junction had 5 bases not matched to a gene; V was cut back by 3 bases and J by 7 bases. This CDR3 is built from 15 residues. CDR1 is SNHLY, CDR2 FYNNEI, per germline.

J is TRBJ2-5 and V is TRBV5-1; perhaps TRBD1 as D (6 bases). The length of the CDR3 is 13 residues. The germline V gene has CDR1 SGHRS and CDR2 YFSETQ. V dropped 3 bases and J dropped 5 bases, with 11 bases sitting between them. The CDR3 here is CASSYRVSETQYF. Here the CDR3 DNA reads TGCGCCAGCAGCTACAGGGTCAGCGAGACCCAGTACTTC.

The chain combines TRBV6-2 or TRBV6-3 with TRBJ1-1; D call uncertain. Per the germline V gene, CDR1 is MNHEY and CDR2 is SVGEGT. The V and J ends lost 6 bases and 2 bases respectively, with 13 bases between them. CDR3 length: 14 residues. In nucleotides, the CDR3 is TGTGCCAGCAGCTTAACAGAATTCAACACTGAAGCTTTCTTT. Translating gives CASSLTEFNTEAFF.

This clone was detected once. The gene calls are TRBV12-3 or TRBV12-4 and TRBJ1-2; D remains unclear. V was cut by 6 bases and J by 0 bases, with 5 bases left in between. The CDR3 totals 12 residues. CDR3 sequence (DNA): TGTGCCAGCAGCACTTCTAACTATGGCTACACCTTC. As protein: CASSTSNYGYTF.